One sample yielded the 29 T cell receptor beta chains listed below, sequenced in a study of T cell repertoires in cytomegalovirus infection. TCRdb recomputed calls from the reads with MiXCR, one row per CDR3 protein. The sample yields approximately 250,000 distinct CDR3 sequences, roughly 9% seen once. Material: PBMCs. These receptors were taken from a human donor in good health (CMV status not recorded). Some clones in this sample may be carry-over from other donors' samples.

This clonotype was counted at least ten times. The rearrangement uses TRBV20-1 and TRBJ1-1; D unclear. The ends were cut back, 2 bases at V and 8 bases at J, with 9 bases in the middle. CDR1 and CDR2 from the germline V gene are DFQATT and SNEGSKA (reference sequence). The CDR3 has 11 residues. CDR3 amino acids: CSARQSGEAFF. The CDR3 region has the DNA TGCAGTGCTAGACAGTCGGGAGAAGCTTTCTTT.

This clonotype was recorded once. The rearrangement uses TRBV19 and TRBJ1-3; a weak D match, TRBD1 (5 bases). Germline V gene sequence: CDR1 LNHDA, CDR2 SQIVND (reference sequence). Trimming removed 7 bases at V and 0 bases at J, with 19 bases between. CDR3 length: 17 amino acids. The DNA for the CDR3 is TGTGCCAGTACCCCTCTTCCTGGGGCCTACTCTGGAAACACCATATATTTT. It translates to CASTPLPGAYSGNTIYF. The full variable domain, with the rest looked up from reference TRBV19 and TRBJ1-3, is DGGITQSPKYLFRKEGQNVTLSCEQNLNHDAMYWYRQDPGQGLRLIYYSQIVNDFQKGDIAEGYSVSREKKESFPLTVTSAQKNPTAFYLCASTPLPGAYSGNTIYFGEGSWLTVV.

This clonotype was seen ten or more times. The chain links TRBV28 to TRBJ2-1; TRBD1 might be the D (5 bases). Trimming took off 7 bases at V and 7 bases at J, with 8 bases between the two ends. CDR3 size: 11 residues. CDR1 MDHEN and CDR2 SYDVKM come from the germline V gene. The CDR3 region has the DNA TGTGCCAGCAATCCAGGGAATGAGCAGTTCTTC. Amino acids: CASNPGNEQFF.

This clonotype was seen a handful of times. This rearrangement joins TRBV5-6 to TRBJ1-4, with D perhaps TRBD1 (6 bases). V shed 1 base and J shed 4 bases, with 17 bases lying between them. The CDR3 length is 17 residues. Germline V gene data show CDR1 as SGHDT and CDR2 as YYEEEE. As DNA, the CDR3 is TGTGCCAGCAGCTTGATCGGTGGGCAGGGGAATAATGAAAAACTGTTTTTT. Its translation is CASSLIGGQGNNEKLFF.

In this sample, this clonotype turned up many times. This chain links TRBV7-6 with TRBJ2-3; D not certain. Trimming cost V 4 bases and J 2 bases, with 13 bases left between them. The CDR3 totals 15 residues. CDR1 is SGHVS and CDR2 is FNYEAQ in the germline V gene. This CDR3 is CASSSLDLDTDTQYF. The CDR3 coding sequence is TGTGCCAGCAGCTCACTTGATCTAGACACAGATACGCAGTATTTT.

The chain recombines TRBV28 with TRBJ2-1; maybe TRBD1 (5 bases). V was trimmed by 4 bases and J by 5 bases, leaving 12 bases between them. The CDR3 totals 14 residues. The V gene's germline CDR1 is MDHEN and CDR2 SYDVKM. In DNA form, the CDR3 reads TGTGCCAGCAGTTCTCTTACAGGACACAATGAGCAGTTCTTC. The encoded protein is CASSSLTGHNEQFF.

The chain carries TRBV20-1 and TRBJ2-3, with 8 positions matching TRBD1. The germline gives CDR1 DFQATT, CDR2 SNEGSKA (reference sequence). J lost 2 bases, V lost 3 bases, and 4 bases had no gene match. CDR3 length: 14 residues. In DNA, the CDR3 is TGCAGTGCTAGGCAGGGGGCAAACACAGATACGCAGTATTTT. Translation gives CSARQGANTDTQYF.

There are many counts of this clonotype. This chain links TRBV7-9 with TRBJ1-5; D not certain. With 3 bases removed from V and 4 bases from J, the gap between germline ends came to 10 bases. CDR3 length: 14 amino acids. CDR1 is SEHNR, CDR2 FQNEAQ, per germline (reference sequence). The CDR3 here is CASSLSLGNQPQHF. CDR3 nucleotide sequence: TGTGCCAGCAGCTTGAGCCTAGGAAATCAGCCCCAGCATTTT.

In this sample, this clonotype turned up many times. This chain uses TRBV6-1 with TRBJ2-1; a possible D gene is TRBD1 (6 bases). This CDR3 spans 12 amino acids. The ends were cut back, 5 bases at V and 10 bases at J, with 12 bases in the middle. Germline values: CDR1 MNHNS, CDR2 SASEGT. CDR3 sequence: CASSLRQGEQFF. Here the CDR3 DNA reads TGTGCCAGCAGTTTACGCCAGGGGGAGCAGTTCTTC.

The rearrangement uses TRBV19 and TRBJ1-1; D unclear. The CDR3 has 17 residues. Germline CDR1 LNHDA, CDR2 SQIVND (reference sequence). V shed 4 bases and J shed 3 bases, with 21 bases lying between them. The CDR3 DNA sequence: TGTGCCAGTAGTACCGGATATACGCGGGCCGTCGACACTGAAGCTTTCTTT. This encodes CASSTGYTRAVDTEAFF.

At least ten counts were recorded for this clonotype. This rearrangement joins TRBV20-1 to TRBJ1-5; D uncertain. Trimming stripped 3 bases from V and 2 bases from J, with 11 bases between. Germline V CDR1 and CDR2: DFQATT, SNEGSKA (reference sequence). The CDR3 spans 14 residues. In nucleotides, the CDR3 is TGCAGTGCTAGGGAGCCCTTCGGCAATCAGCCCCAGCATTTT. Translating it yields CSAREPFGNQPQHF.

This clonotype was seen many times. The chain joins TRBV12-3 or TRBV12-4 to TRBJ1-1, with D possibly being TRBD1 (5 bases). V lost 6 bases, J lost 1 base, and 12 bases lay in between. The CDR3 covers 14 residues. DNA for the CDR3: TGTGCCAGCAGACACCTCAGGGAGAACACTGAAGCTTTCTTT. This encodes CASRHLRENTEAFF.

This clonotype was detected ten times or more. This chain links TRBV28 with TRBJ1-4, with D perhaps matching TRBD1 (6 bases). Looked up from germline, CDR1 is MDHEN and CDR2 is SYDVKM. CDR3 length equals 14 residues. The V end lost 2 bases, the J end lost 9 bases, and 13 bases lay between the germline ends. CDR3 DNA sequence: TGTGCCAGCAGTTTAACGGGGGCTGGGAAAAAACTGTTTTTT. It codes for CASSLTGAGKKLFF.

The DNA for the CDR3 is TGCGCCAGCAGCCAAGGGACTAGCGGAGCCACCGGGGAGCTGTTTTTT. It specifies CASSQGTSGATGELFF. J is TRBJ2-2 and V is TRBV4-3, with 10 bases aligning to TRBD2. The CDR3 has 16 amino acids. Trimming cost V 1 base and J 4 bases; bases outside gene matches: 3. Germline CDR1 is LGHNA and CDR2 is YSLEER.

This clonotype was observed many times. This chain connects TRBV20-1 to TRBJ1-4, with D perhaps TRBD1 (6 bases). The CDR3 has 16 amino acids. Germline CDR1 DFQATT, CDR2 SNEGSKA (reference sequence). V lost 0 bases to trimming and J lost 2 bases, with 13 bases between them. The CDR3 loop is CSARDMGGATNEKLFF. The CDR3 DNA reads TGCAGTGCTAGAGATATGGGGGGCGCTACTAATGAAAAACTGTTTTTT.

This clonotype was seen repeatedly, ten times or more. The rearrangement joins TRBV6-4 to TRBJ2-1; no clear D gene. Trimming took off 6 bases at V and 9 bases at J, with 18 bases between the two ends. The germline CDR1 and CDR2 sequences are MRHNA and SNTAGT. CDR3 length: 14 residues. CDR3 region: CASSATTNVGEQFF. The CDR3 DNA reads TGTGCCAGCAGCGCCACAACGAACGTTGGTGAGCAGTTCTTC.

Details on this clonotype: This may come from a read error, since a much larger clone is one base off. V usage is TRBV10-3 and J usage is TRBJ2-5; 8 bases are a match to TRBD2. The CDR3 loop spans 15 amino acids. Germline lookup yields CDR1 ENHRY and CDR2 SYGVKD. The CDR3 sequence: CAISELAAKGETEYF. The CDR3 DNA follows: TGTGCCATCAGTGAACTAGCGGCAAAAGGGGAGACCGAGTACTTC.

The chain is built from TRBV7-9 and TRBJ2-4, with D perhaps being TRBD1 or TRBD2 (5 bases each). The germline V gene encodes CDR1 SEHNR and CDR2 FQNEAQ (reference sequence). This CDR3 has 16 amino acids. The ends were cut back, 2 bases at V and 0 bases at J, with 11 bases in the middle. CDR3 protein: CASSLRGTLAKNIQYF. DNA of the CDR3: TGTGCCAGCAGCTTACGAGGGACCCTAGCCAAAAACATTCAGTACTTC.

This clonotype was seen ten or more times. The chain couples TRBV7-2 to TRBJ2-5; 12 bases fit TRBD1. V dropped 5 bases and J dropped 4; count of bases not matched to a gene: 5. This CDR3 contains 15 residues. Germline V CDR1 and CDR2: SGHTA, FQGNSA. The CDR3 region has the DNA TGTGCCAGCAGCCCCGGGACAGGGGGCGGAGAGACCCAGTACTTC. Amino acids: CASSPGTGGGETQYF.

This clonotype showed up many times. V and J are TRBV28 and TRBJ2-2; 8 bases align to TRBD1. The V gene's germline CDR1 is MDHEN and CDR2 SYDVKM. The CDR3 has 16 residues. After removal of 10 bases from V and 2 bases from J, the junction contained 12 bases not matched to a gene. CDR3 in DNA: TGTGCCACCCTACCGGGACAGGTGGTCAACACCGGGGAGCTGTTTTTT. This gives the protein CATLPGQVVNTGELFF.

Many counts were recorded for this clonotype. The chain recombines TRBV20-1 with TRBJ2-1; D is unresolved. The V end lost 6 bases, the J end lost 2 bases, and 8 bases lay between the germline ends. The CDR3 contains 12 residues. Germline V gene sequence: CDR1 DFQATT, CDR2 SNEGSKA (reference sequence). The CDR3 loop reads CSALVTYNEQFF. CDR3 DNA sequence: TGCAGTGCCCTTGTCACCTACAATGAGCAGTTCTTC.

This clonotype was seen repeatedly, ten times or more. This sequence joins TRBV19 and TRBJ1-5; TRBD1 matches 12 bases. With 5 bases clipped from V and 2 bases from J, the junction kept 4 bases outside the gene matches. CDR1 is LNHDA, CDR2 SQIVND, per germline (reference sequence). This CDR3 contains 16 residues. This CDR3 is CASSPGTGGGNQPQHF. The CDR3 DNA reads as TGTGCCAGTAGTCCCGGGACAGGGGGCGGCAATCAGCCCCAGCATTTT.

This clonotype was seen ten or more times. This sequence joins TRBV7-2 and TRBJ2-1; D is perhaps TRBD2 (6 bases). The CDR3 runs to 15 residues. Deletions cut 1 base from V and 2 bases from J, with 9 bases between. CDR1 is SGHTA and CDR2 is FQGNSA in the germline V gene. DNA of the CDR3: TGTGCCAGCAGCTTAGAGACTAGTCCCTACAATGAGCAGTTCTTC. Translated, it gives CASSLETSPYNEQFF.

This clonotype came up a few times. In DNA form, the CDR3 reads TGCGCCAGCGGCGTTGACAGAAGCAATCAGCCCCAGCATTTT. It encodes CASGVDRSNQPQHF. This sequence joins TRBV10-2 and TRBJ1-5, with D maybe TRBD1 (5 bases). CDR1 is WSHSY and CDR2 is SAAADI in the germline V gene. V lost 8 bases to trimming and J lost 1 base, with 12 bases between them. This CDR3 has 14 residues.

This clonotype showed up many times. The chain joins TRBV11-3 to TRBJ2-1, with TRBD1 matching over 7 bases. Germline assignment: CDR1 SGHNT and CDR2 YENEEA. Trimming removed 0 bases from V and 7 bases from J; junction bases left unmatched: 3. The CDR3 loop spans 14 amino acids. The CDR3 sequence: CASSLDLTGNEQFF. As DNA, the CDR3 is TGTGCCAGCAGCTTAGATTTGACAGGGAATGAGCAGTTCTTC.

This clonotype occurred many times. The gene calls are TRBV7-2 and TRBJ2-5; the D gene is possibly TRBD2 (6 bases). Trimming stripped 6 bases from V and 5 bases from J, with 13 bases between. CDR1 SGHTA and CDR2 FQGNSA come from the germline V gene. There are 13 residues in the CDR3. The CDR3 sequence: CASSYGREETQYF. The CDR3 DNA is TGTGCCAGCAGTTATGGACGGGAGGAGACCCAGTACTTC. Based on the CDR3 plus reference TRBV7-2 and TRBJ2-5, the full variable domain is GAGVSQSPSNKVTEKGKDVELRCDPISGHTALYWYRQSLGQGLEFLIYFQGNSAPDKSGLPSDRFSAERTGGSVSTLTIQRTQQEDSAVYLCASSYGREETQYFGPGTRLLVL.

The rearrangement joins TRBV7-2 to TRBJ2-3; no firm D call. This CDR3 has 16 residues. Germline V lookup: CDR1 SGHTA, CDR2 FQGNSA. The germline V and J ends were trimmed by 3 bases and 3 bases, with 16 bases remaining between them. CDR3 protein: CASSFTGTTKTDTQYF. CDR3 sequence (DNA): TGTGCCAGCAGCTTCACGGGCACTACAAAAACAGATACGCAGTATTTT.

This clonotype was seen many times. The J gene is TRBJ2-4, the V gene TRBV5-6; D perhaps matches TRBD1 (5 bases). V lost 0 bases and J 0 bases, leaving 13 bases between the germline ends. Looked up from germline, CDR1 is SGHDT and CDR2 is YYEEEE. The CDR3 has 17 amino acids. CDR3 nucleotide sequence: TGTGCCAGCAGCTTGGTTTCAGGGTGGTTAGCCAAAAACATTCAGTACTTC. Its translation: CASSLVSGWLAKNIQYF. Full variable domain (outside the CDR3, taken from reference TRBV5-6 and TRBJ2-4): DAGVTQSPTHLIKTRGQQVTLRCSPKSGHDTVSWYQQALGQGPQFIFQYYEEEERQRGNFPDRFSGHQFPNYSSELNVNALLLGDSALYLCASSLVSGWLAKNIQYFGAGTRLSVL.

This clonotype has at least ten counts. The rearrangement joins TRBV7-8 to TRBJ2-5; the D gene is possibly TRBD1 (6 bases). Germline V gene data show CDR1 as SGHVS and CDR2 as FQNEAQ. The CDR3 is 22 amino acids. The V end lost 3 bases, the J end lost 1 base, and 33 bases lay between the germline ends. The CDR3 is CASSLGALVAPAERWAQETQYF. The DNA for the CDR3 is TGTGCCAGCAGCTTGGGGGCCCTAGTGGCACCCGCAGAGAGGTGGGCCCAAGAGACCCAGTACTTC. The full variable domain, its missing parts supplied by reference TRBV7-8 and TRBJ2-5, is GAGVSQSPRYKVAKRGQDVALRCDPISGHVSLFWYQQALGQGPEFLTYFQNEAQLDKSGLPSDRFFAERPEGSVSTLKIQRTQQEDSAVYLCASSLGALVAPAERWAQETQYFGPGTRLLVL.